The present TCR beta chain was sequenced within a study of blood T cell repertoires in COVID-19. The data were produced by immunoSEQ multiplex PCR, yet TCRdb's version contains in-frame clones alone and is incomplete. The sample holds 200,000 to 250,000 clones, roughly nine tenths seen once. The TCR comes from a woman between 18 and 29 years old who had recovered from COVID-19. Specimen: peripheral blood.

The CDR3 loop is CASSLGLSTDEQFF. The CDR3 DNA is TGTGCCAGCAGCCTGGGACTCTCTACAGATGAGCAGTTCTTC. V and J are TRBV4-2 and TRBJ2-1; TRBD2 is a possible D gene (6 bases). CDR1 and CDR2 from the germline V gene are LGHNA and YNFKEQ. This CDR3 is built from 14 residues. Trimming took off 4 bases at V and 8 bases at J, with 15 bases between the two ends.